This T cell receptor beta chain came from a study of cytomegalovirus exposure and HLA in healthy donors. As for the study in general: In an earlier analysis, 95 million to 140 million unique TCR beta sequences were found from about 179 million T cells.

General study points: As confirmed in vitro, a few CMV-associated chains were specific for CMV antigens.

Researchers ran the PCR with 60 Vbeta and 13 Jbeta primers. Here immunoSEQ multiplex PCR was the method, and the copy in TCRdb shows in-frame clones only, minus some. The table lists about 200,000 clones, 82% of them singletons. About this clone: Its antigen is not identified.

The CDR3 sequence is 13 residues long. V lost 0 bases and J 6 bases, leaving 9 bases between the germline ends. Germline V gene sequence: CDR1 SGHNT, CDR2 YENEEA. This chain connects TRBV11-3 to TRBJ2-7, with D maybe TRBD2 (6 bases). Sequencing was performed on PBMCs. The receptor comes from a woman in her forties or fifties in good health and CMV-seropositive. The CDR3 nucleotides are TGTGCCAGCAGCTTAGAGGAGGGACGCGAGCAGTACTTC. This translates into CASSLEEGREQYF.